This T cell receptor beta chain emerged from a study of regulatory T cells in long-lasting Graves disease. The TCR beta library used iRepertoire HTBI primers with Arm-PCR amplification of CDR3. MiXCR, applied by TCRdb to the multiplex PCR reads, yields one record per CDR3 protein. The profile shows hundreds of thousands of distinct CDR3 sequences, approximately 29% of them singletons. The sample's time point: persistent/refractory GD, antithyroid drugs over 5 years with positive TRAb. TCR sequences were obtained from RNA taken from PBMCs. Only a few counts were recorded for this clonotype. Per the germline V gene, CDR1 is LNHNV and CDR2 is YYDKDF (reference sequence). V lost 0 bases and J lost 3, with 14 bases in between. The CDR3 has 16 amino acids.

The sequence came from a female donor with Graves disease. The chain employs TRBV15 and TRBJ1-2; D uncertain. Sequenced material: peripheral blood mononuclear cells (PBMCs), taken when the disease was refractory, from a patient treated with antithyroid drugs. The CDR3 here is CATSRDGLGGDYGYTF. CDR3 in DNA: TGTGCCACCAGCAGAGATGGTCTCGGTGGGGACTATGGCTACACCTTC.